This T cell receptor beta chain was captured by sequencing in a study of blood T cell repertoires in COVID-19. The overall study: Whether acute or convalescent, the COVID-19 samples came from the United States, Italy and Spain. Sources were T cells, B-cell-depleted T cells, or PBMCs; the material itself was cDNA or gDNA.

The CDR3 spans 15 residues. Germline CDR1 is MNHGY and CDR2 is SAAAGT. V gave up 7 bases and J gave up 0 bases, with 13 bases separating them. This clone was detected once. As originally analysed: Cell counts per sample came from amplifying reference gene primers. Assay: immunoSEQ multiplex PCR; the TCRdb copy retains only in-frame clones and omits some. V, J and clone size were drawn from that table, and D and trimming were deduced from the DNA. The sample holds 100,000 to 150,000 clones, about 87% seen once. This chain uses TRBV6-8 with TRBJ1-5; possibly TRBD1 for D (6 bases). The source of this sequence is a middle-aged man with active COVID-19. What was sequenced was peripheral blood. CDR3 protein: CASTAGQISNQPQHF. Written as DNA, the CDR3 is TGTGCCAGCACCGCCGGACAGATTAGCAATCAGCCCCAGCATTTT.